This TCR beta chain was recorded in a study of shared clonotypes between healthy human individuals. Study-level results: The genetic and exposure-history diversity represented was limited by few donors.

Generated by immunoSEQ multiplex PCR, the TCRdb table keeps only in-frame clones and is missing some. The sample lists 85,000 to 100,000 clones, 60% to 70% occurring once. From germline, CDR1 is SNHLY and CDR2 FYNNEI. CDR3 length: 12 residues. V was trimmed by 2 bases and J by 7 bases, leaving 6 bases between them. To note about this clone: Its antigen is undetermined.

The TCR originated in a man under 40 in good health. The sequencing input was memory CD8+ T cells sorted from blood. Indicated subset: CD45RO+ cells pooled with CCR7-negative TemRA cells. The chain employs TRBV2 and TRBJ2-1; D is unclear. The CDR3 DNA reads as TGTGCCAGCAGTGAATATGGAAATGAGCAGTTCTTC. Translating gives CASSEYGNEQFF.